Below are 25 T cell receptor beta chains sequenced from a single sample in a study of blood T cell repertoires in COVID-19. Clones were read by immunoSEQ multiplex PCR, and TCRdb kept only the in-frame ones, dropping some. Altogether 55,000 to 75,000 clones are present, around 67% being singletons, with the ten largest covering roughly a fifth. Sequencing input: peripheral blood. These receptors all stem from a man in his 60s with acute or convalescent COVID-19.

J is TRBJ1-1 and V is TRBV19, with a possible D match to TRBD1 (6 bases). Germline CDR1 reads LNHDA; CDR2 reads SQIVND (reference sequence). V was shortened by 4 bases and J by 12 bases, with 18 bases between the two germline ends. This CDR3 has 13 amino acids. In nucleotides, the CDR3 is TGTGCCAGTAGTAGAGGTAACAGGGAGTGGACTTTCTTT. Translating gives CASSRGNREWTFF.

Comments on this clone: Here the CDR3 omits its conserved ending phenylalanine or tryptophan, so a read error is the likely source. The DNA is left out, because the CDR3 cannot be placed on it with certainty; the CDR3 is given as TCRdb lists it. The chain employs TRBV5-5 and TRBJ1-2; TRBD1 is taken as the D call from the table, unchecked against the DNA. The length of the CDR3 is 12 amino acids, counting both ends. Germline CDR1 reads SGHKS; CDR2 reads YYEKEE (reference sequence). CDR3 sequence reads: CASSLDFWAGEL.

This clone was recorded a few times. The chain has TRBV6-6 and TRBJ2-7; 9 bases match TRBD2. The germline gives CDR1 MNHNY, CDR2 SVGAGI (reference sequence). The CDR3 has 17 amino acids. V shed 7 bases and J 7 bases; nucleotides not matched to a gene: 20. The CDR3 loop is CASIRSLAGFAAGEQYV. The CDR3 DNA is TGTGCCAGCATTCGGTCTCTAGCGGGGTTTGCGGCGGGGGAGCAGTACGTC.

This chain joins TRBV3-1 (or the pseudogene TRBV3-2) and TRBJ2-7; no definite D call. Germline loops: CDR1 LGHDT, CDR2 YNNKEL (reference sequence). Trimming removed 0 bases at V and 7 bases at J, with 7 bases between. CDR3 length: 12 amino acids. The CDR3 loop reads CASSQDYEEQYF. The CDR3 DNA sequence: TGTGCCAGCAGCCAAGACTATGAGGAGCAGTACTTC.

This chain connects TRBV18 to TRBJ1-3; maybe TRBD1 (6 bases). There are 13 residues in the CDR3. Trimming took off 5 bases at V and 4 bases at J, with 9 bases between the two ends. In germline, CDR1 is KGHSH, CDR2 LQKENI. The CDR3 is CASSYGQGNTIYF. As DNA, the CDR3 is TGTGCCAGCTCATATGGACAGGGAAACACCATATATTTT.

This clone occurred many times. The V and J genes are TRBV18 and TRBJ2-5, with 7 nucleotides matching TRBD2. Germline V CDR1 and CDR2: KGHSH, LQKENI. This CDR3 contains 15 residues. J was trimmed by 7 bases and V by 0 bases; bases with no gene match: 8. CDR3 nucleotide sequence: TGTGCCAGCTCACCACCCATCGAGGGGAGGGTGACCCAGTACTTC. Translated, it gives CASSPPIEGRVTQYF.

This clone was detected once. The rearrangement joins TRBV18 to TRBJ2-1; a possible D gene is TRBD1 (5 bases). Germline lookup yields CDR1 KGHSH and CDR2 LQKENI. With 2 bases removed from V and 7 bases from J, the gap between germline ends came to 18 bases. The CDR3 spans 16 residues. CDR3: CASSPSRWQDTNEQFF. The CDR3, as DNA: TGTGCCAGCTCACCATCAAGGTGGCAGGACACTAATGAGCAGTTCTTC.

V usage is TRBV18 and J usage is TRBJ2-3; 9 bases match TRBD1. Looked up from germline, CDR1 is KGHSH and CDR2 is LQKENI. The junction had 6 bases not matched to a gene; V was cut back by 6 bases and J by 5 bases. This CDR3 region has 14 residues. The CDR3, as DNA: TGTGCCAGCTCCTTGGGACAGGGAGGAGATACGCAGTATTTT. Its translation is CASSLGQGGDTQYF.

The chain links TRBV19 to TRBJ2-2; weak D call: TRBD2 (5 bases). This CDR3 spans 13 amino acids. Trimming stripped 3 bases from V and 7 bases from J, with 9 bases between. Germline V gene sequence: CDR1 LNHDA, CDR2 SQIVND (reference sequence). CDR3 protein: CASSIRAGGELFF. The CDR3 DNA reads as TGTGCCAGTAGTATCCGGGCGGGCGGGGAGCTGTTTTTT.

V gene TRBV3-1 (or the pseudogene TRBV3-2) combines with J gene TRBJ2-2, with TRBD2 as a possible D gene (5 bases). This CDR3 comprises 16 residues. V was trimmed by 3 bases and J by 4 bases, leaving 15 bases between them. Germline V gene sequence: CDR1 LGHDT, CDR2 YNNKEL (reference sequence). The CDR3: CASSQERGSGTGELFF. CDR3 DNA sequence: TGTGCCAGCAGCCAGGAACGGGGATCGGGCACCGGGGAGCTGTTTTTT.

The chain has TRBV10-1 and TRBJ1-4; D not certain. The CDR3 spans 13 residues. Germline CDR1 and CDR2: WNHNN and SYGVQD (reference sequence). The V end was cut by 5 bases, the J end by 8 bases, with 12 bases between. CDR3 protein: CASSRDYGEKLFF. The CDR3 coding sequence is TGCGCCAGCAGTAGAGACTACGGGGAAAAACTGTTTTTT.

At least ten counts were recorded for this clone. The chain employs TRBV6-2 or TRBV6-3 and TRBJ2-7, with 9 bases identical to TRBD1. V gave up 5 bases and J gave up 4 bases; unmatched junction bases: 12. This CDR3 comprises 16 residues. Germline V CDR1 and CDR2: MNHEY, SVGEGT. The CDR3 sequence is CASSPGTGILRYEQYV. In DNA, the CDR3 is TGTGCCAGCAGTCCCGGGACAGGGATATTACGGTACGAGCAGTACGTC.

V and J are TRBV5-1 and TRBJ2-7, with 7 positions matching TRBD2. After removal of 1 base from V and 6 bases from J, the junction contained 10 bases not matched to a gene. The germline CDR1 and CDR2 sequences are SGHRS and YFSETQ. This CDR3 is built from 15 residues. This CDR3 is CASSLTSGATLEQYF. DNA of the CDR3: TGCGCCAGCAGCTTGACAAGCGGGGCCACTCTCGAGCAGTACTTC.

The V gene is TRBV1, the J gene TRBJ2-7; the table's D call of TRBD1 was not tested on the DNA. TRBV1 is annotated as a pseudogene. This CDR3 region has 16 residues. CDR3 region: CTSSHPKDRGSYEQYF. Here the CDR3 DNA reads TGCACCAGCAGCCACCCTAAGGACAGGGGCTCCTACGAGCAGTACTTC.

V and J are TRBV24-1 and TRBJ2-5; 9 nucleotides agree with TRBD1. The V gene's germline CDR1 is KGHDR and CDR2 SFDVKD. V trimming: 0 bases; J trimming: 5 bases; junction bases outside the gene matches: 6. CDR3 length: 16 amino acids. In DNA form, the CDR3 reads TGTGCCACCAGTGATTTGCACAGGACAGGGGAGGAGACCCAGTACTTC. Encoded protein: CATSDLHRTGEETQYF.

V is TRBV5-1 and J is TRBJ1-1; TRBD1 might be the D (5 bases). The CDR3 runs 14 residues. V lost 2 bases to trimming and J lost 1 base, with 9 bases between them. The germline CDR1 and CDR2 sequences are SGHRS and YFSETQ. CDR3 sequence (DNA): TGCGCCAGCAGCTTCGACGGGGGGAACACTGAAGCTTTCTTT. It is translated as CASSFDGGNTEAFF.

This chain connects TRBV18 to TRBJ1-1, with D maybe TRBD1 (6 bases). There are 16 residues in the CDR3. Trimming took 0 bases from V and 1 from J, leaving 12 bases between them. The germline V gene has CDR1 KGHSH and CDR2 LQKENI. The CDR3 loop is CASSPPTRGQNTEAFF. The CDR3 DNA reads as TGTGCCAGCTCACCACCCACCAGGGGTCAGAACACTGAAGCTTTCTTT.

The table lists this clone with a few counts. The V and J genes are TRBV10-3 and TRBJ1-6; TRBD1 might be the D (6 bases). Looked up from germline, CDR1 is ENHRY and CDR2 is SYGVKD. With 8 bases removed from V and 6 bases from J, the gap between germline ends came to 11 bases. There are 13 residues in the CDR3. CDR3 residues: CAIGGGGNSPLHF. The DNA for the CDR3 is TGTGCCATCGGGGGAGGGGGTAATTCACCCCTCCACTTT.

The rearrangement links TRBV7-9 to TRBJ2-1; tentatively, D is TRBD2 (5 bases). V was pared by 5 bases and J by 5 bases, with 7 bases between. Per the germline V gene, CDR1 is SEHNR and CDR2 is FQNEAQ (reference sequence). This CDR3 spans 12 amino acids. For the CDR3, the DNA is TGTGCCAGCAGCATCGGGAACAATGAGCAGTTCTTC. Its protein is CASSIGNNEQFF.

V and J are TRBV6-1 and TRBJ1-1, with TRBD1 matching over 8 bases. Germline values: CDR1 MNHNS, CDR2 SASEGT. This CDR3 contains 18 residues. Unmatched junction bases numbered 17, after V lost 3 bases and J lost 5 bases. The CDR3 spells CASSEAVFGRGRRTEAFF. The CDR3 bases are TGTGCCAGCAGTGAGGCCGTATTCGGCAGGGGGCGGCGGACTGAAGCTTTCTTT.

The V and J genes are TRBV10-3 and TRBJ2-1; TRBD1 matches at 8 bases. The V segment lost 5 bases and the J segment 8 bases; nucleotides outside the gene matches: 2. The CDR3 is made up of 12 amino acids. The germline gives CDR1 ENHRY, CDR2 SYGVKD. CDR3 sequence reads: CAISNRGDEQFF. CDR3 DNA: TGTGCCATCAGTAACAGGGGGGATGAGCAGTTCTTC.

The CDR3 DNA is TGTGCCAGCAGCCAAGATCTTGTAGCGTCTGTCCAAGAGACCCAGTACTTC. Translation gives CASSQDLVASVQETQYF. The J gene is TRBJ2-5, the V gene TRBV3-1 (or the pseudogene TRBV3-2); possible D gene TRBD2, 5 bases. Per the germline V gene, CDR1 is LGHDT and CDR2 is YNNKEL (reference sequence). CDR3 size: 17 residues. Between the trimmed V and J ends, which lost 0 bases and 1 base, there was a span of 15 bases.

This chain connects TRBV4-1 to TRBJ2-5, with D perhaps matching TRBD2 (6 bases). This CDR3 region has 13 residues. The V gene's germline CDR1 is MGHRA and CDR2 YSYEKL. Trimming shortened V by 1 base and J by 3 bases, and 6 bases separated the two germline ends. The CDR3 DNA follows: TGCGCCAGCAGCCAAGCGGGGGAAGAGACCCAGTACTTC. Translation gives CASSQAGEETQYF.

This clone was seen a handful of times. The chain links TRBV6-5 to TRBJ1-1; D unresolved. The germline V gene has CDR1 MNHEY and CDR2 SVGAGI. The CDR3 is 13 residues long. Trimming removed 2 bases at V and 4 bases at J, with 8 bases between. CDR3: CASSYPGGTEAFF. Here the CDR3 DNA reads TGTGCCAGCAGTTACCCCGGAGGCACTGAAGCTTTCTTT.

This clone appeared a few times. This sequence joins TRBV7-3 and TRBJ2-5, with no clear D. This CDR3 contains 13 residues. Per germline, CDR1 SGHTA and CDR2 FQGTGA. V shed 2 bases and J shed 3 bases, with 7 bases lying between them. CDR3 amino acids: CASSLGQEETQYF. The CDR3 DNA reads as TGTGCCAGCAGCTTAGGGCAGGAAGAGACCCAGTACTTC.